These T cell receptor beta chains were read from a single sample in a study of blood T cell repertoires in COVID-19. Measured with immunoSEQ multiplex PCR; TCRdb has only the in-frame clones, and not every one. This table holds roughly 300,000 clones, around nine tenths found once. The sample taken for sequencing was peripheral blood. These receptors were collected from a woman younger than 45 with COVID-19, enrolled during active disease. Both conserved end residues are part of each CDR3. The D gene is left open where the match is weak. Some rows mark clone size as missing; the rest say once, few, many or name a class of expanded clone.

J gene: TRBJ1-5; clone size: NA; V gene: TRBV29-1; D gene: NA; CDR3 protein: CSVAGANQPQHF; CDR3 DNA: TGCAGCGTTGCTGGGGCTAATCAGCCCCAGCATTTT
J gene: TRBJ1-5; clone size: NA; V gene: TRBV2; D gene: TRBD1; CDR3 protein: CASRARQGSLPQHF; CDR3 DNA: TGTGCCAGCAGGGCACGACAGGGATCCTTGCCCCAGCATTTT
J gene: TRBJ2-1; clone size: NA; V gene: TRBV19; D gene: TRBD2; CDR3 protein: CASSIGTSGSYYNEQFF; CDR3 DNA: TGTGCCAGTAGTATAGGGACTAGCGGGAGCTACTACAATGAGCAGTTCTTC
J gene: TRBJ2-3; clone size: once; V gene: TRBV7-9; D gene: TRBD1; CDR3 protein: CASSSRQGREDTQYF; CDR3 DNA: TGTGCCAGCAGCTCACGACAGGGCAGGGAAGATACGCAGTATTTT
J gene: TRBJ1-4; clone size: NA; V gene: TRBV4-1; D gene: NA; CDR3 protein: CASSWRETNEKLFF; CDR3 DNA: TGCGCCAGCAGTTGGAGGGAAACTAATGAAAAACTGTTTTTT
J gene: TRBJ2-7; clone size: once; V gene: TRBV7-3; D gene: TRBD1; CDR3 protein: CASSSNPRGEQYF; CDR3 DNA: TGTGCCAGCAGCTCCAATCCCAGGGGGGAGCAGTACTTC
J gene: TRBJ2-3; clone size: NA; V gene: TRBV11-2; D gene: NA; CDR3 protein: CASSSYRAPWGPDTDTQYF; CDR3 DNA: TGTGCCAGCAGCTCGTACAGGGCCCCCTGGGGGCCGGATACAGATACGCAGTATTTT
J gene: TRBJ2-1; clone size: NA; V gene: TRBV30; D gene: NA; CDR3 protein: CAWSVLGSSYNEQFF; CDR3 DNA: TGTGCCTGGAGTGTGCTAGGGAGCTCCTACAATGAGCAGTTCTTC
J gene: TRBJ1-2; clone size: NA; V gene: TRBV28; D gene: NA; CDR3 protein: CASSSPGFYGYTF; CDR3 DNA: TGTGCCAGCAGTTCACCCGGTTTCTATGGCTACACCTTC
J gene: TRBJ2-5; clone size: once; V gene: TRBV6-5; D gene: TRBD1; CDR3 protein: CASSSKGTGGWETQYF; CDR3 DNA: TGTGCCAGCAGTTCGAAAGGGACAGGGGGATGGGAGACCCAGTACTTC
J gene: TRBJ1-4; clone size: NA; V gene: TRBV28; D gene: NA; CDR3 protein: CASSLDGLGELFF; CDR3 DNA: TGTGCCAGCAGTTTGGACGGCCTGGGAGAACTGTTTTTT
J gene: TRBJ2-7; clone size: once; V gene: TRBV24-1; D gene: TRBD2; CDR3 protein: CATSERGAGGVYEQYF; CDR3 DNA: TGTGCCACCAGTGAACGGGGGGCGGGAGGGGTCTACGAGCAGTACTTC
J gene: TRBJ1-1; clone size: NA; V gene: TRBV4-1; D gene: NA; CDR3 protein: CASSPSSGGRLGTEAFF; CDR3 DNA: TGCGCCAGCAGCCCGTCCTCGGGGGGGCGGTTGGGCACTGAAGCTTTCTTT
J gene: TRBJ2-5; clone size: NA; V gene: TRBV25-1; D gene: NA; CDR3 protein: CASSEYPFGLSQETQYF; CDR3 DNA: TGTGCCAGCAGTGAATATCCCTTTGGACTGTCCCAAGAGACCCAGTACTTC
J gene: TRBJ2-5; clone size: NA; V gene: TRBV5-1; D gene: TRBD2; CDR3 protein: CASSSGLAGVVETQYF; CDR3 DNA: TGCGCCAGCAGCTCAGGACTAGCGGGAGTGGTGGAGACCCAGTACTTC
J gene: TRBJ2-3; clone size: NA; V gene: TRBV24-1; D gene: NA; CDR3 protein: CATSDSVNTQYF; CDR3 DNA: TGTGCCACCAGTGACTCGGTAAATACGCAGTATTTT
J gene: TRBJ1-2; clone size: NA; V gene: TRBV7-9; D gene: TRBD1; CDR3 protein: CASSSAGGSYGYTF; CDR3 DNA: TGTGCCAGCAGCTCTGCAGGGGGCTCCTATGGCTACACCTTC
J gene: TRBJ2-1; clone size: NA; V gene: TRBV7-6; D gene: TRBD2; CDR3 protein: CASSSAGTSGNNEQFF; CDR3 DNA: TGTGCCAGCAGCTCCGCCGGGACTAGCGGGAACAATGAGCAGTTCTTC
J gene: TRBJ2-2; clone size: NA; V gene: TRBV5-1; D gene: TRBD2; CDR3 protein: CASSLASLAGVGTGELFF; CDR3 DNA: TGCGCCAGCAGCTTGGCCAGTCTAGCGGGAGTTGGCACCGGGGAGCTGTTTTTT
J gene: TRBJ2-7; clone size: NA; V gene: TRBV7-8; D gene: NA; CDR3 protein: CASSPRDEQYF; CDR3 DNA: TGTGCCAGCAGCCCCCGGGACGAGCAGTACTTC
J gene: TRBJ2-7; clone size: NA; V gene: TRBV24-1; D gene: TRBD2; CDR3 protein: CATRGAAGEHEQYF; CDR3 DNA: TGTGCCACCCGGGGGGCAGCGGGAGAGCACGAGCAGTACTTC
J gene: TRBJ1-4; clone size: NA; V gene: TRBV5-1; D gene: TRBD1; CDR3 protein: CASSRRQGLYEKLFF; CDR3 DNA: TGCGCCAGCAGCCGAAGACAGGGGCTTTATGAAAAACTGTTTTTT
J gene: TRBJ1-2; clone size: NA; V gene: TRBV6-6; D gene: TRBD1; CDR3 protein: CASSYPSRDRDQGYTF; CDR3 DNA: TGTGCCAGCAGTTACCCGTCCCGGGACAGGGATCAAGGCTACACCTTC
J gene: TRBJ2-7; clone size: few; V gene: TRBV4-1; D gene: NA; CDR3 protein: CASSPQIMAGEQYF; CDR3 DNA: TGCGCCAGCAGCCCCCAGATCATGGCGGGCGAGCAGTACTTC
J gene: TRBJ2-7; clone size: NA; V gene: TRBV28; D gene: TRBD1; CDR3 protein: CASSFRPGQIYEQYF; CDR3 DNA: TGTGCCAGCAGTTTCAGGCCGGGACAGATCTACGAGCAGTACTTC
J gene: TRBJ1-2; clone size: once; V gene: TRBV6-1; D gene: NA; CDR3 protein: CASSSLVGGGYGYTF; CDR3 DNA: TGTGCCAGCAGTTCCCTAGTGGGGGGTGGATATGGCTACACCTTC
J gene: TRBJ2-7; clone size: NA; V gene: TRBV18; D gene: NA; CDR3 protein: CASSPTNYEQYF; CDR3 DNA: TGTGCCAGCTCACCTACAAACTACGAGCAGTACTTC
J gene: TRBJ2-3; clone size: NA; V gene: TRBV9; D gene: NA; CDR3 protein: CASSVGSGDTQYF; CDR3 DNA: TGTGCCAGCAGCGTAGGTTCCGGAGATACGCAGTATTTT
J gene: TRBJ2-5; clone size: NA; V gene: TRBV11-2; D gene: NA; CDR3 protein: CASSLESGADSETQYF; CDR3 DNA: TGTGCCAGCAGCTTAGAGTCAGGGGCCGATTCGGAGACCCAGTACTTC
J gene: TRBJ2-3; clone size: NA; V gene: TRBV24-1; D gene: TRBD1; CDR3 protein: CATSEFGTGITDTQYF; CDR3 DNA: TGTGCCACCAGTGAGTTCGGGACAGGGATAACAGATACGCAGTATTTT
J gene: TRBJ2-3; clone size: once; V gene: TRBV27; D gene: NA; CDR3 protein: CASSRHRDSGLGTDTQYF; CDR3 DNA: TGTGCCAGCAGTCGGCACCGGGATTCGGGATTAGGCACAGATACGCAGTATTTT
J gene: TRBJ2-7; clone size: NA; V gene: TRBV19; D gene: NA; CDR3 protein: CASSSGSGSQYF; CDR3 DNA: TGTGCCAGTAGCTCAGGAAGCGGGTCACAGTACTTC
J gene: TRBJ2-7; clone size: NA; V gene: TRBV7-8; D gene: NA; CDR3 protein: CASSPGTVLNYEQYF; CDR3 DNA: TGTGCCAGCAGCCCTGGGACTGTACTAAACTACGAGCAGTACTTC
J gene: TRBJ2-1; clone size: NA; V gene: TRBV7-2; D gene: TRBD1; CDR3 protein: CASSLVSGQVGNNEQFF; CDR3 DNA: TGTGCCAGCAGCTTAGTCAGCGGACAGGTCGGAAACAATGAGCAGTTCTTC
J gene: TRBJ1-4; clone size: NA; V gene: TRBV5-1; D gene: TRBD1; CDR3 protein: CASRPSGTVQEKLFF; CDR3 DNA: TGCGCCAGCAGACCGTCCGGGACAGTACAGGAAAAACTGTTTTTT
J gene: TRBJ2-5; clone size: once; V gene: TRBV7-2; D gene: TRBD2; CDR3 protein: CASSLVLAGGRETQYF; CDR3 DNA: TGTGCCAGCAGCTTAGTCCTAGCGGGAGGGAGAGAGACCCAGTACTTC
J gene: TRBJ2-7; clone size: once; V gene: TRBV11-2; D gene: TRBD1; CDR3 protein: CASSLDPFGQGSEQYF; CDR3 DNA: TGTGCCAGCAGCTTAGATCCCTTCGGACAGGGTAGCGAGCAGTACTTC
J gene: TRBJ2-7; clone size: NA; V gene: TRBV7-6; D gene: TRBD1; CDR3 protein: CASSQGQGAYEQYF; CDR3 DNA: TGTGCCAGCAGCCAAGGACAGGGGGCATACGAGCAGTACTTC
J gene: TRBJ1-3; clone size: NA; V gene: TRBV3-1/TRBV3-2; D gene: TRBD1; CDR3 protein: CASSPQPGQGFGNTIYF; CDR3 DNA: TGTGCCAGCAGCCCGCAACCGGGACAGGGATTCGGAAACACCATATATTTT
J gene: TRBJ1-6; clone size: NA; V gene: TRBV25-1; D gene: TRBD1; CDR3 protein: CASSEYAGTGNSPLHF; CDR3 DNA: TGTGCCAGCAGTGAATATGCCGGGACAGGGAATTCACCCCTCCACTTT
J gene: TRBJ1-6; clone size: NA; V gene: TRBV20-1; D gene: NA; CDR3 protein: CSAAGPSPLHF; CDR3 DNA: TGCAGTGCCGCAGGGCCTTCACCCCTCCACTTT
J gene: TRBJ1-4; clone size: NA; V gene: TRBV19; D gene: NA; CDR3 protein: CASSIGPGVNEKLFF; CDR3 DNA: TGTGCCAGTAGTATAGGCCCAGGCGTGAATGAAAAACTGTTTTTT
J gene: TRBJ2-1; clone size: once; V gene: TRBV29-1; D gene: NA; CDR3 protein: CSVDSRTYNEQFF; CDR3 DNA: TGCAGCGTAGACAGTCGCACCTACAATGAGCAGTTCTTC
J gene: TRBJ2-1; clone size: once; V gene: TRBV11-3; D gene: NA; CDR3 protein: CASSSRVYNEQFF; CDR3 DNA: TGTGCCAGCAGCTCGCGGGTATACAATGAGCAGTTCTTC
J gene: TRBJ1-1; clone size: NA; V gene: TRBV5-1; D gene: NA; CDR3 protein: CASSLALGANTEAFF; CDR3 DNA: TGCGCCAGCAGCTTGGCGCTTGGGGCGAACACTGAAGCTTTCTTT
J gene: TRBJ1-1; clone size: NA; V gene: TRBV19; D gene: TRBD1; CDR3 protein: CASSSDREVDTEAFF; CDR3 DNA: TGTGCCAGTAGTTCGGACAGGGAGGTTGACACTGAAGCTTTCTTT
J gene: TRBJ1-2; clone size: NA; V gene: TRBV19; D gene: NA; CDR3 protein: CASSRSHGWGGRSNNYGYTF; CDR3 DNA: TGTGCCAGTAGCCGTTCCCACGGATGGGGGGGCAGAAGTAACAACTATGGCTACACCTTC
J gene: TRBJ1-5; clone size: NA; V gene: TRBV2; D gene: TRBD1; CDR3 protein: CASSDMTGANQPQHF; CDR3 DNA: TGTGCCAGCAGTGACATGACAGGGGCCAATCAGCCCCAGCATTTT
J gene: TRBJ2-5; clone size: NA; V gene: TRBV2; D gene: NA; CDR3 protein: CAIESTRAQETQYF; CDR3 DNA: TGTGCCATCGAATCTACTAGGGCGCAAGAGACCCAGTACTTC
J gene: TRBJ2-3; clone size: NA; V gene: TRBV5-5; D gene: NA; CDR3 protein: CASSLELSTDTQYF; CDR3 DNA: TGTGCCAGCAGCTTGGAGCTCTCCACAGATACGCAGTATTTT
J gene: TRBJ2-1; clone size: NA; V gene: TRBV25-1; D gene: NA; CDR3 protein: CASSAGDRAYNEQFF; CDR3 DNA: TGTGCCAGCAGTGCAGGGGATAGGGCCTACAATGAGCAGTTCTTC
J gene: TRBJ2-1; clone size: NA; V gene: TRBV19; D gene: TRBD2; CDR3 protein: CASSIWRLASLTSYNEQFF; CDR3 DNA: TGTGCCAGTAGTATCTGGAGACTAGCGAGCCTCACCTCCTACAATGAGCAGTTCTTC
J gene: TRBJ1-2; clone size: NA; V gene: TRBV1; D gene: NA; CDR3 protein: CTSSPGGGYTF; CDR3 DNA: TGCACCAGCAGCCCGGGGGGCGGCTACACCTTC
J gene: TRBJ1-1; clone size: NA; V gene: TRBV6-5; D gene: NA; CDR3 protein: CASRPPGGYTEAFF; CDR3 DNA: TGTGCCAGCAGACCTCCGGGGGGATACACTGAAGCTTTCTTT
J gene: TRBJ1-1; clone size: NA; V gene: TRBV30; D gene: TRBD1; CDR3 protein: CACYPGQGLNTEAFF; CDR3 DNA: TGTGCCTGTTATCCGGGACAGGGATTGAACACTGAAGCTTTCTTT
J gene: TRBJ1-1; clone size: NA; V gene: TRBV2; D gene: TRBD1; CDR3 protein: CASRATGVGTEAFF; CDR3 DNA: TGTGCCAGCAGAGCTACAGGGGTAGGTACTGAAGCTTTCTTT
J gene: TRBJ1-2; clone size: NA; V gene: TRBV19; D gene: TRBD1; CDR3 protein: CASTDRSRSGYTF; CDR3 DNA: TGTGCCAGTACGGACAGGTCGAGGAGTGGCTACACCTTC
J gene: TRBJ2-3; clone size: NA; V gene: TRBV13; D gene: TRBD1; CDR3 protein: CASSFIGGEIDTQYF; CDR3 DNA: TGTGCCAGCAGCTTTATAGGGGGCGAGATAGATACGCAGTATTTT
J gene: TRBJ1-5; clone size: NA; V gene: TRBV19; D gene: NA; CDR3 protein: CASSNLEIFNQPQHF; CDR3 DNA: TGTGCCAGTAGTAACCTGGAGATATTCAATCAGCCCCAGCATTTT
J gene: TRBJ2-7; clone size: NA; V gene: TRBV5-4; D gene: TRBD2; CDR3 protein: CASSQGLGDYEQYF; CDR3 DNA: TGTGCCAGCAGCCAGGGACTAGGAGACTACGAGCAGTACTTC